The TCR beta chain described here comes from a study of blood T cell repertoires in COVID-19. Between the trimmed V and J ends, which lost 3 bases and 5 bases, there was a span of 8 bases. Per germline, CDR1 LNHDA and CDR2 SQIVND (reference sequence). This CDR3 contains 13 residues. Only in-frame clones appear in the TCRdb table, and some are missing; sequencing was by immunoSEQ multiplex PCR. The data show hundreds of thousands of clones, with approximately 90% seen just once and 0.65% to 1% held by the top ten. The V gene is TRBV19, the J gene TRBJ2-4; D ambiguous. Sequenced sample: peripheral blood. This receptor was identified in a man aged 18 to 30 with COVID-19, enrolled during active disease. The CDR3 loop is CASSIWAENIQYF. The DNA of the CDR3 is TGTGCCAGTAGTATTTGGGCTGAAAACATTCAGTACTTC.